The following is a TCR beta chain sequence with its context. Its antigen remains unidentified. The data stem from a study of human thymus T cells. Notes on the study in general: Thymic repertoires from unrelated individuals overlapped highly, related research reported.

Resected material from corrective heart surgery provided the thymus tissue analysed. The CDR3 loop spans 15 amino acids. With V trimmed by 3 bases and J by 1 base, 4 bases remained unmatched. In germline, CDR1 is SNHLY, CDR2 FYNNEI. Repertoires were generated with immunoSEQ multiplex PCR, while TCRdb's copy carries only in-frame clones and drops some. The sample contains about 130,000 clones, around 94% of which appear only once. Material: thymus tissue. This clonotype was sampled from a boy younger than two with a congenital heart defect but otherwise immunologically healthy. The chain combines TRBV2 with TRBJ2-7; 9 bases are a match to TRBD2. CDR3 sequence (DNA): TGTGCCAGCAGTGATTGGCTAGCGGGGTCCTACGAGCAGTACTTC. This sequence encodes CASSDWLAGSYEQYF.